Listed here are 29 T cell receptor beta chains from one sample, sequenced in a study of blood T cell repertoires in COVID-19. Only in-frame clones appear in the TCRdb table, and some are missing; sequencing was by immunoSEQ multiplex PCR. The table lists around 53,000 clones, 90% of them singletons. Sequences were obtained from peripheral blood. These receptors came from a human donor in a cohort sampled during active COVID-19.

The V call is TRBV12-5, the J call TRBJ2-3, with D possibly being TRBD2 (6 bases). The germline V gene has CDR1 LGHNT and CDR2 FRNRAP. Trimming left V 1 base short and J 6 bases short, with 8 bases between. The CDR3 has 13 residues. CDR3 amino acids: CASGLAGGDTQYF. In DNA form, the CDR3 reads TGTGCTAGTGGTTTGGCTGGGGGGGATACGCAGTATTTT.

This clone has just one count. This chain links TRBV11-3 with TRBJ2-3, with D possibly being TRBD2 (6 bases). Germline V gives CDR1 SGHNT, CDR2 YENEEA. CDR3 length equals 14 residues. V lost 5 bases to trimming and J lost 4 bases, with 13 bases between them. CDR3 DNA sequence: TGTGCCAGCAGCCCGACGTGGGGGGCAGATACGCAGTATTTT. Protein product: CASSPTWGADTQYF.

V is TRBV5-1 and J is TRBJ1-2; 8 nucleotides match TRBD1. CDR1 is SGHRS, CDR2 YFSETQ, per germline. The V segment lost 3 bases and the J segment 8 bases; nucleotides outside the gene matches: 3. This CDR3 contains 12 residues. The CDR3 reads CASSWTGNGYTF. CDR3 sequence (DNA): TGCGCCAGCAGCTGGACAGGGAACGGCTACACCTTC.

The chain carries TRBV6-1 and TRBJ2-7; no clear D gene. V lost 3 bases and J lost 6, with 6 bases in between. The CDR3 covers 11 residues. The germline CDR1 and CDR2 sequences are MNHNS and SASEGT. CDR3 sequence: CASSEVSEQYV. The CDR3 DNA reads as TGTGCCAGCAGTGAGGTGAGCGAGCAGTACGTC.

This sequence joins TRBV9 and TRBJ2-7; D unclear. CDR3 length: 12 amino acids. The germline V and J ends were trimmed by 4 bases and 2 bases, with 7 bases remaining between them. Germline V gives CDR1 SGDLS, CDR2 YYNGEE. CDR3 residues: CASSREAYEQYF. The CDR3 nucleotides read TGTGCCAGCAGCCGTGAGGCCTACGAGCAGTACTTC.

This chain joins TRBV3-1 (or the pseudogene TRBV3-2) and TRBJ2-2; 7 nucleotides match TRBD2. The length of the CDR3 is 16 residues. Trimming at V came to 0 bases and at J to 6 bases, leaving 7 bases not matched to a gene. Per germline, CDR1 LGHDT and CDR2 YNNKEL (reference sequence). The CDR3 DNA reads as TGTGCCAGCAGCCAAGATCTTAGTCGGGGGGCCGGGGAGCTGTTTTTT. This gives the protein CASSQDLSRGAGELFF.

J is TRBJ2-3 and V is TRBV19; 8 positions match TRBD1. The CDR3 is 17 residues long. Germline CDR1 is LNHDA and CDR2 is SQIVND (reference sequence). Trimming removed 4 bases from V and 2 bases from J; junction bases left unmatched: 11. In DNA form, the CDR3 reads TGTGCCAGTAGTAACCAGAGGACAGGGAGAAACACAGATACGCAGTATTTT. Encoded protein: CASSNQRTGRNTDTQYF.

This chain uses TRBV7-8 with TRBJ1-2; D is unresolved. Germline loops: CDR1 SGHVS, CDR2 FQNEAQ. The V gene lost 6 bases and the J gene lost 2 bases, with 22 bases spanning the gap. The CDR3 covers 17 residues. CDR3 amino acids: CASSTKVLFGRNYGYTF. CDR3 coding DNA: TGTGCCAGCAGTACCAAAGTTCTTTTTGGGAGGAACTATGGCTACACCTTC.

This rearrangement joins TRBV10-3 to TRBJ2-1, with TRBD2 identical over 9 bases. Germline CDR1 and CDR2: ENHRY and SYGVKD. V was clipped by 0 bases and J by 5 bases; unmatched bases: 5. The CDR3 runs 16 residues. The CDR3 spells CAISESAGLADNEQFF. CDR3 bases: TGTGCCATCAGTGAGTCGGCGGGACTAGCAGACAATGAGCAGTTCTTC.

This chain joins TRBV3-1 (or the pseudogene TRBV3-2) and TRBJ2-2; 7 bases agree with TRBD1. V lost 4 bases to trimming and J lost 3 bases; unmatched junction nucleotides: 8. The CDR3 has 16 residues. CDR1 is LGHDT and CDR2 is YNNKEL in the germline V gene (reference sequence). The chain's CDR3 is CASSRHRDRYTGELFF. DNA for the CDR3: TGTGCCAGCAGCCGCCACCGGGACAGATACACCGGGGAGCTGTTTTTT.

This sequence joins TRBV11-2 and TRBJ1-2, with 8 bases identical to TRBD1. The V gene's germline CDR1 is SGHAT and CDR2 FQNNGV. The J segment lost 3 bases and the V segment lost 2 bases, leaving 2 bases of the junction unmatched. The CDR3 contains 14 residues. As DNA, the CDR3 is TGTGCCAGCAGCTTAATGACAGGGGACTATGGCTACACCTTC. This sequence encodes CASSLMTGDYGYTF.

This chain joins TRBV7-6 and TRBJ2-5, with unresolved D. The germline V and J ends were trimmed by 2 bases and 10 bases, with 8 bases remaining between them. Germline V gene lookup returns CDR1 SGHVS and CDR2 FNYEAQ. CDR3 length: 11 residues. CDR3 in amino acids: CASSLNIVQYF. The CDR3 DNA reads as TGTGCCAGCAGCTTAAATATAGTCCAGTACTTC.

V is TRBV4-3 and J is TRBJ1-1; D perhaps matches TRBD1 (5 bases). The CDR3 is made up of 15 amino acids. Germline CDR1 is LGHNA and CDR2 is YSLEER. Trimming left V 0 bases short and J 6 bases short, with 14 bases between. This CDR3 is CASSQDLGGYSEAFF. The CDR3 DNA reads TGCGCCAGCAGCCAAGATTTGGGGGGTTATTCTGAAGCTTTCTTT.

The V and J genes are TRBV19 and TRBJ1-1; D is ambiguous. Germline V gene data show CDR1 as LNHDA and CDR2 as SQIVND (reference sequence). CDR3 length equals 12 residues. The V end lost 4 bases, the J end lost 4 bases, and 7 bases lay between the germline ends. The CDR3 sequence is CASSSQITEAFF. CDR3 bases: TGTGCCAGTAGTAGCCAGATCACTGAAGCTTTCTTT. Filled out from reference TRBV19 and TRBJ1-1, the complete variable domain reads DGGITQSPKYLFRKEGQNVTLSCEQNLNHDAMYWYRQDPGQGLRLIYYSQIVNDFQKGDIAEGYSVSREKKESFPLTVTSAQKNPTAFYLCASSSQITEAFFGQGTRLTVV.

V and J are TRBV10-3 and TRBJ2-1, with 11 positions matching TRBD2. The germline CDR1 and CDR2 sequences are ENHRY and SYGVKD. The CDR3 consists of 16 residues. The trim removed 10 bases at V and 0 bases at J, leaving 8 bases unmatched. The CDR3 DNA follows: TGTGCCAGCGCCGGGACTAGCGGCTACTCCTACAATGAGCAGTTCTTC. Its protein is CASAGTSGYSYNEQFF.

The CDR3 DNA follows: TGTGCCAGCAGTGACCTACTAGCGGGGGACCAAGAGACCCAGTACTTC. Translation: CASSDLLAGDQETQYF. The chain links TRBV2 to TRBJ2-5, with 11 bases fitting TRBD2. From germline, CDR1 is SNHLY and CDR2 FYNNEI. This CDR3 is 16 amino acids long. The ends lost 3 bases at V and 0 bases at J; junction bases unmatched: 3.

The chain carries TRBV2 and TRBJ1-2, with TRBD1 identical over 9 bases. Trimming took 5 bases from V and 8 from J; bases not matched to a gene: 9. The CDR3 runs 14 residues. Per the germline V gene, CDR1 is SNHLY and CDR2 is FYNNEI. The CDR3 is CASSWDRAMSGYTF. DNA for the CDR3: TGTGCCAGCAGTTGGGACAGGGCAATGAGCGGCTACACCTTC.

The chain recombines TRBV6-2 or TRBV6-3 with TRBJ1-5; 7 nucleotides line up with TRBD1. Trimming at V came to 5 bases and at J to 3 bases, leaving 7 bases not matched to a gene. Germline V gene data show CDR1 as MNHEY and CDR2 as SVGEGT. This CDR3 has 15 residues. The CDR3 DNA follows: TGTGCCAGCAGTCCCACGGGACAGTTCAATCAGCCCCAGCATTTT. It translates to CASSPTGQFNQPQHF.

V usage is TRBV10-3 and J usage is TRBJ2-1, with a possible D match to TRBD2 (7 bases). The CDR3 sequence is 15 residues long. Germline V gene lookup returns CDR1 ENHRY and CDR2 SYGVKD. Trimming shortened V by 6 bases and J by 8 bases, and 20 bases separated the two germline ends. This chain's CDR3 is CAISLRRGAGYEQFF. CDR3 in DNA: TGTGCCATCAGCCTCCGCCGGGGGGCAGGTTATGAGCAGTTCTTC.

This chain links TRBV19 with TRBJ1-3; D uncertain. The CDR3 is made up of 14 amino acids. Trimming removed 7 bases from V and 2 bases from J, with 12 bases in between. Germline CDR1 and CDR2: LNHDA and SQIVND (reference sequence). The CDR3 loop is CASTPGKAGNTIYF. For the CDR3, the DNA is TGTGCCAGTACCCCGGGGAAGGCTGGAAACACCATATATTTT.

The chain has TRBV5-8 and TRBJ1-6; TRBD1 aligns across 7 bases. Germline trimming cut 4 bases from V and 0 bases from J; bases unmatched to any gene: 10. This CDR3 has 18 residues. CDR1 is SGHTS, CDR2 YDEGEE, per germline. The CDR3 DNA is TGTGCCAGCAGCATACGACAGGGATCAAGCTCCTATAATTCACCCCTCCACTTT. It is translated as CASSIRQGSSSYNSPLHF.

The chain employs TRBV5-1 and TRBJ2-1; TRBD2 matches at 11 bases. The CDR3 consists of 18 residues. From germline, CDR1 is SGHRS and CDR2 YFSETQ. The ends lost 4 bases at V and 10 bases at J; junction bases unmatched: 19. The CDR3 coding sequence is TGCGCCAGCAGCCCTCGGACTAGCGGGTCAACCCATACAAGGGAGCAGTTCTTC. Translating gives CASSPRTSGSTHTREQFF.

The chain joins TRBV27 to TRBJ2-1; D unclear. Trimming left V 5 bases short and J 0 bases short, with 17 bases between. CDR1 is MNHEY and CDR2 is SMNVEV in the germline V gene (reference sequence). The CDR3 loop spans 17 amino acids. Written as DNA, the CDR3 is TGTGCCAGCAGTCTTTCCCCTAGAAAGAGCTCCTACAATGAGCAGTTCTTC. Protein: CASSLSPRKSSYNEQFF.

This clone was detected once. The genes are TRBV4-1 and TRBJ2-3; weak D call: TRBD1 (7 bases). Trimming removed 1 base at V and 3 bases at J, with 14 bases between. The CDR3 extends over 16 amino acids. The V gene's germline CDR1 is MGHRA and CDR2 YSYEKL. The DNA of the CDR3 is TGCGCCAGCAGCCAAGCCAGGGGGGAGCATACAGATACGCAGTATTTT. Its protein product is CASSQARGEHTDTQYF.

The chain combines TRBV2 with TRBJ2-1; TRBD2 matches 7 bases. Trimming cost V 5 bases and J 6 bases; bases outside gene matches: 4. The V gene's germline CDR1 is SNHLY and CDR2 FYNNEI. This CDR3 spans 13 amino acids. The CDR3 DNA reads TGTGCCAGCAGTTGGGAGGGGCGCAATGAGCAGTTCTTC. It codes for CASSWEGRNEQFF.

The chain combines TRBV5-1 with TRBJ2-3, with a weak D call TRBD2 (5 bases). Looked up from germline, CDR1 is SGHRS and CDR2 is YFSETQ. The V end lost 4 bases, the J end lost 2 bases, and 14 bases lay between the germline ends. CDR3 length: 15 residues. CDR3 in amino acids: CASSLDGVITDTQYF. In nucleotides, the CDR3 is TGCGCCAGCAGCCTCGACGGGGTTATCACAGATACGCAGTATTTT.

The V and J genes are TRBV2 and TRBJ1-5; weak D call: TRBD1 (5 bases). The germline V gene encodes CDR1 SNHLY and CDR2 FYNNEI. The CDR3 covers 14 residues. V was trimmed by 2 bases and J by 6 bases, leaving 11 bases between them. The CDR3 loop is CASSESTGFQPQHF. The CDR3, as DNA: TGTGCCAGCAGTGAAAGTACAGGCTTTCAGCCCCAGCATTTT.

The chain has TRBV9 and TRBJ1-4; maybe TRBD1 (5 bases). The V and J ends lost 3 bases and 0 bases respectively, with 15 bases between them. The length of the CDR3 is 17 residues. CDR1 is SGDLS and CDR2 is YYNGEE in the germline V gene. CDR3: CASSAGSTRATNEKLFF. CDR3 nucleotides: TGTGCCAGCAGCGCAGGGTCCACCCGTGCAACTAATGAAAAACTGTTTTTT.

The chain carries TRBV18 and TRBJ1-2; the match to TRBD1 covers 8 bases. V lost 1 base and J lost 2; bases outside the gene matches: 6. This CDR3 spans 16 amino acids. Germline CDR1 and CDR2: KGHSH and LQKENI. This chain's CDR3 is CASSPLNGQGNYGYTF. CDR3 DNA: TGTGCCAGCTCACCACTCAACGGACAGGGCAACTATGGCTACACCTTC.